The T cell receptor beta chain under discussion was sequenced for a study of technical replicates of blood from several donors. Generated by immunoSEQ multiplex PCR, the TCRdb table keeps only in-frame clones and is missing some. The profile covers 9,500 to 15,000 clones, with almost 95% appearing a single time and 7.5% to 8% taken by the ten largest. This CDR3 has 15 residues. V gene TRBV21-1 combines with J gene TRBJ2-7; the table's D call, TRBD2, was not checked against the DNA. TRBV21-1 has pseudogene status. This TCR was sampled from a human donor in good health. The sequenced sample was PBMCs. The CDR3 DNA reads TGTGCCAGCTACATACCATCCCGGGAACCCTACGAGCAGTACTTC. Translating gives CASYIPSREPYEQYF.